This T cell receptor (beta chain) was observed in a study of T cells in women clearing cervical HPV infection. On the study more broadly: Controls' single incident HPV16 infection cleared within 12 months without precancer. General observations from the study: Richness plus V gene abundances separated cases from controls with AUC over 0.8.

Sequencing used immunoSEQ multiplex PCR; TCRdb keeps in-frame clones, though not all of them. The clone table shows 29,000 or so clones, with the ten largest holding 2.5% to 3.5%. Germline values: CDR1 SNHLY, CDR2 FYNNEI. The CDR3 runs to 12 residues. Trimming stripped 6 bases from V and 7 bases from J, with 12 bases between. Details on this clone: Its antigen remains unknown. Coverage ceases 3 residues before the CDR3 finishes, and the germline J gene fills in the end.

Prevalent HPV16 infections were excluded; only incident single HPV16 infections included. MY09/MY11 PCR detected cervical HPV DNA; dot-blot assigned genotypes. The chain recombines TRBV2 with TRBJ1-2; D is possibly TRBD1 (5 bases). The receptor was isolated from a woman between 18 and 70 years old with a cervical HPV16 infection that either progressed to CIN3+ or cleared (not recorded which). The sequencing sample was made of blood buffy coat. The CDR3 bases that were read are TGTGCCAGCAGCCTAGGGGAAACTGGC. As protein: CASSLGETG. The CDR3 as a whole reads CASSLGETGYTF.